This T cell receptor beta chain was profiled in a study of T cells in Graves' hyperthyroidism and ophthalmopathy. Thyroid ultrasound and orbital computed tomography, with clinical symptoms and serum thyroxine and TRAb, informed diagnoses. This CDR3 contains 13 residues. Germline V gene lookup returns CDR1 SGHAT and CDR2 FQNNGV. V was cut by 6 bases and J by 4 bases, with 12 bases left in between. Amplified TCR beta CDR3 regions came from RNA transcripts. HTBI primers were the set used in a first-round RT-PCR of the TCR CDR3. A single record per CDR3 protein comes from TCRdb applying MiXCR to the multiplex PCR reads. This table holds about 520,000 distinct CDR3 sequences, around 24% found once.

The source of this sequence is a woman younger than 45 with Graves' ophthalmopathy. Sequencing input: blood. This chain joins TRBV11-2 and TRBJ1-1, with D perhaps TRBD1 (6 bases). CDR3 in amino acids: CASSTGTITEAFF. Here the CDR3 DNA reads TGTGCCAGCAGTACAGGGACCATCACTGAAGCTTTCTTT.